This T cell receptor beta chain was sequenced for a study of blood T cell repertoires in COVID-19. Study information: Samples came from the United States, Italy and Spain, spanning acute and convalescent COVID-19. T cells, B-cell-depleted T cells, or PBMCs provided the cDNA or gDNA that served as material.

As originally analysed: Estimated nucleated cell counts came from reference gene primer amplification. Profiling relied on immunoSEQ multiplex PCR, and the TCRdb table lists in-frame clones only, not all of them. Clonal size and the V and J genes are those of that table, whereas D and trimming came from the DNA. Of fewer than 350,000 clones in the sample, around nine tenths are singletons; the top ten hold 6% to 7%. Cohort allocation depended upon clinical history that participants reported. Sequenced sample: PBMCs or T cells enriched from blood (not recorded which). This receptor was taken from a woman aged 40 to 49 who had recovered from COVID-19.

The CDR3 is CASSALIRVGELFF. CDR3 nucleotide sequence: TGCGCCAGCAGTGCGTTAATCAGGGTCGGGGAGCTGTTTTTT. The chain carries TRBV10-2 and TRBJ2-2; weak D call: TRBD1 (5 bases). V lost 4 bases and J lost 7, with 13 bases in between. From germline, CDR1 is WSHSY and CDR2 SAAADI. This CDR3 has 14 amino acids.